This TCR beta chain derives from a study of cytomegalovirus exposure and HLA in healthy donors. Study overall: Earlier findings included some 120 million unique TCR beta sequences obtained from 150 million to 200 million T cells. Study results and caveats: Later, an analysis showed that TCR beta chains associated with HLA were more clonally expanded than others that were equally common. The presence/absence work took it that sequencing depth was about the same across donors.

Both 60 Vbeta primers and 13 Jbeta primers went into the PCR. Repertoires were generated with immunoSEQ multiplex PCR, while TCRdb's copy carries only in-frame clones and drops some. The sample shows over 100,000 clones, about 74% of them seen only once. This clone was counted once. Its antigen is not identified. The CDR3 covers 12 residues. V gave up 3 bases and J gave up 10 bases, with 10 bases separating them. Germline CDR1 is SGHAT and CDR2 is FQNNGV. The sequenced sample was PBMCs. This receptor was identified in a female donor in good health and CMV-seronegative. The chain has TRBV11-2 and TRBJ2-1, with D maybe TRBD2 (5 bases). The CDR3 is CASSFAGGEQFF. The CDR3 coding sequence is TGTGCCAGCAGCTTTGCCGGAGGCGAGCAGTTCTTC.